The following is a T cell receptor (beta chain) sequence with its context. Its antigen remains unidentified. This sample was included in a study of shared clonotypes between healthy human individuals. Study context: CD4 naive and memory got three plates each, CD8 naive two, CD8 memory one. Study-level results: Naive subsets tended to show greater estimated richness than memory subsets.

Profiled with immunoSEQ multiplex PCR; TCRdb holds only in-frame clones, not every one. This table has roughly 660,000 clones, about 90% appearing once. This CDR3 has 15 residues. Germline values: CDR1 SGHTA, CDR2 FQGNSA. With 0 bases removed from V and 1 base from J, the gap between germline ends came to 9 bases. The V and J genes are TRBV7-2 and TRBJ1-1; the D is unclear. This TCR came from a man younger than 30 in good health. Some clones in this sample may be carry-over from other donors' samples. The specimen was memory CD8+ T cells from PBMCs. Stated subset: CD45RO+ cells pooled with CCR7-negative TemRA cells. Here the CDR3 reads CASSLAPEWNTEAFF. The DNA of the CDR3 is TGTGCCAGCAGCTTAGCGCCCGAGTGGAACACTGAAGCTTTCTTT.